A single sample gave rise to the 30 T cell receptor beta chains below, sequenced in a study of CD8+CD57+ T cells in acquired aplastic anemia. Profiling of TCR beta VDJ combinations and CDR3 sequences used genomic DNA as template. TCRdb re-called the reads with MiXCR, one entry per CDR3 protein. The sample includes 150,000 to 200,000 distinct CDR3 sequences, roughly 45% of them seen just once. The sample was sorted CD4+, CD8+, or CD8+CD57+ T cells (not recorded which) from PBMCs. These receptors were taken from a human donor in good health.

This clonotype was counted many times. The chain uses TRBV20-1 and TRBJ2-1, with 10 bases fitting TRBD2. V shed 6 bases, J shed 7 bases, and the junction held 3 bases outside the gene matches. The CDR3 runs to 12 residues. CDR1 is DFQATT, CDR2 SNEGSKA, per germline (reference sequence). CDR3 residues: CSAERGGNEQFF. In DNA, the CDR3 is TGCAGTGCCGAGCGGGGGGGAAATGAGCAGTTCTTC.

This clonotype appeared many times. V is TRBV9 and J is TRBJ2-6, with TRBD1 identical over 10 bases. Germline V gene sequence: CDR1 SGDLS, CDR2 YYNGEE. V lost 2 bases and J lost 4; bases outside the gene matches: 18. The CDR3 has 21 residues. The CDR3 sequence is CASSVTYWVPGQGRGANVLTF. The CDR3 DNA is TGTGCCAGCAGCGTGACATATTGGGTCCCGGGACAGGGGCGGGGGGCCAACGTCCTGACTTTC.

This clonotype was observed a single time. The chain joins TRBV24-1 to TRBJ2-1; 14 positions match TRBD2. V was clipped by 12 bases and J by 5 bases; unmatched bases: 5. The length of the CDR3 is 14 residues. Per germline, CDR1 KGHDR and CDR2 SFDVKD. CDR3 residues: CASGLAGVDNEQFF. CDR3 in DNA: TGTGCCTCGGGACTAGCGGGAGTGGACAATGAGCAGTTCTTC.

The rearrangement joins TRBV19 to TRBJ1-6; 7 bases line up with TRBD1. The CDR3 sequence is 15 residues long. Germline loops: CDR1 LNHDA, CDR2 SQIVND (reference sequence). After removal of 5 bases from V and 5 bases from J, the junction contained 6 bases not matched to a gene. In DNA, the CDR3 is TGTGCCAGTAGTGCCGGGACAGTAAATAATTCACCCCTCCACTTT. Translating gives CASSAGTVNNSPLHF.

The V and J genes are TRBV7-3 and TRBJ1-1, with 8 bases lining up with TRBD1. The germline V gene encodes CDR1 SGHTA and CDR2 FQGTGA. The CDR3 has 14 amino acids. With V trimmed by 7 bases and J by 2 bases, 6 bases remained unmatched. CDR3 sequence (DNA): TGTGCCAGCATCCCGGACAGGGTCAACACTGAAGCTTTCTTT. Translation: CASIPDRVNTEAFF.

The V and J genes are TRBV6-5 and TRBJ2-7, with no clear D. The length of the CDR3 is 13 residues. Trimming cost V 2 bases and J 3 bases, with 8 bases left between them. CDR1 and CDR2 from the germline V gene are MNHEY and SVGAGI. In DNA, the CDR3 is TGTGCCAGCAGTTACCGAAGTGACTACGAGCAGTACTTC. Amino acid sequence: CASSYRSDYEQYF.

This clonotype was recorded many times. The genes are TRBV20-1 and TRBJ1-1; TRBD1 might be the D (5 bases). CDR1 and CDR2 (germline): DFQATT, SNEGSKA (reference sequence). V was shortened by 3 bases and J by 4 bases, with 27 bases between the two germline ends. The CDR3 contains 18 residues. DNA for the CDR3: TGCAGTGCTAGCCGTCCCGGGACTGGTGGAGGGGTGCTCACTGAAGCTTTCTTT. Its protein is CSASRPGTGGGVLTEAFF.

This clonotype was observed a few times. The chain carries TRBV20-1 and TRBJ2-7; TRBD2 matches at 8 bases. V dropped 3 bases and J dropped 5; count of bases not matched to a gene: 6. Germline values: CDR1 DFQATT, CDR2 SNEGSKA (reference sequence). The CDR3 loop spans 13 amino acids. The CDR3 loop reads CSASRREAHEQYF. CDR3 DNA sequence: TGCAGTGCTAGTAGGCGGGAGGCCCACGAGCAGTACTTC.

This clonotype was detected many times. V is TRBV7-2 and J is TRBJ1-5; D gene ambiguous. V was trimmed by 5 bases and J by 3 bases, leaving 8 bases between them. The V gene's germline CDR1 is SGHTA and CDR2 FQGNSA. CDR3 length: 13 amino acids. Written as DNA, the CDR3 is TGTGCCAGCAGCCAGAGTGTCAATCAGCCCCAGCATTTT. Protein product: CASSQSVNQPQHF.

This clonotype was seen ten or more times. The V and J genes are TRBV2 and TRBJ1-1; no firm D call. CDR1 SNHLY and CDR2 FYNNEI come from the germline V gene. V lost 4 bases to trimming and J lost 0 bases, with 9 bases between them. The CDR3 runs 14 residues. The chain's CDR3 is CASSVQQLNTEAFF. The CDR3 coding sequence is TGTGCCAGCAGTGTTCAACAGCTGAACACTGAAGCTTTCTTT.

In regard to this clonotype: This clone may be a read error of a much larger clone one base away. This CDR3 fails to terminate in the conserved phenylalanine or tryptophan, so it likely reflects a read error. The chain joins TRBV5-1 to TRBJ2-7; 9 nucleotides match TRBD1. The germline V gene has CDR1 SGHRS and CDR2 YFSETQ. This CDR3 region has 13 residues. Germline trimming cut 8 bases from V and 2 bases from J; bases unmatched to any gene: 5. CDR3 amino acids: CASSGQGAYEQYY. CDR3 nucleotides: TGCGCCAGTTCGGGACAGGGCGCCTACGAGCAGTACTAC.

This clonotype was observed many times. The rearrangement links TRBV2 to TRBJ1-5; D gene ambiguous. Looked up from germline, CDR1 is SNHLY and CDR2 is FYNNEI. Trimming removed 1 base at V and 6 bases at J, with 7 bases between. The CDR3 consists of 13 residues. CDR3 sequence: CASSEGLSQPQHF. CDR3 nucleotide sequence: TGTGCCAGCAGTGAAGGTCTTAGTCAGCCCCAGCATTTT.

This clonotype was detected many times. The gene calls are TRBV15 and TRBJ2-7, with 9 bases aligning to TRBD1. The CDR3 runs 13 residues. With V trimmed by 9 bases and J by 8 bases, 11 bases remained unmatched. Germline CDR1 is LNHNV and CDR2 is YYDKDF (reference sequence). The CDR3 sequence: CATSLGQGSQQYF. In DNA, the CDR3 is TGTGCCACTTCTCTGGGACAGGGTTCTCAGCAGTACTTC.

This sequence joins TRBV18 and TRBJ1-2, with D tentatively TRBD1 (5 bases). V lost 5 bases and J lost 4, with 14 bases in between. In germline, CDR1 is KGHSH, CDR2 LQKENI. The CDR3 is 14 amino acids. The CDR3 loop is CASSGARGAYGYTF. The CDR3, as DNA: TGTGCCAGCTCAGGGGCCCGGGGAGCCTATGGCTACACCTTC.

The chain uses TRBV6-1 and TRBJ2-2, with a weak D call TRBD2 (5 bases). This CDR3 has 14 amino acids. V was pared by 6 bases and J by 2 bases, with 10 bases between. Germline V gives CDR1 MNHNS, CDR2 SASEGT. The CDR3 protein is CASRWGANTGELFF. The CDR3 region has the DNA TGTGCCAGCAGGTGGGGAGCCAACACCGGGGAGCTGTTTTTT.

This clonotype was picked up many times. J is TRBJ1-6 and V is TRBV27; D is ambiguous. From germline, CDR1 is MNHEY and CDR2 SMNVEV (reference sequence). V dropped 6 bases and J dropped 8 bases, with 14 bases sitting between them. This CDR3 has 14 amino acids. The CDR3 DNA follows: TGTGCCAGCAGCCGGGGAGGGCGGTATTCACCCCTCCACTTT. Translation: CASSRGGRYSPLHF.

This clonotype was detected ten times or more. This chain uses TRBV2 with TRBJ1-5, with D maybe TRBD1 (6 bases). This CDR3 has 14 residues. Germline CDR1 is SNHLY and CDR2 is FYNNEI. Trimming cost V 6 bases and J 5 bases, with 14 bases left between them. CDR3 sequence: CASRSRGIDQPQHF. CDR3 DNA: TGTGCCAGCAGATCGAGGGGGATCGATCAGCCCCAGCATTTT.

The rearrangement uses TRBV15 and TRBJ1-2; D possibly corresponds to TRBD1 (5 bases). The CDR3 loop spans 13 amino acids. Trimming left V 3 bases short and J 1 base short, with 6 bases between. Germline values: CDR1 LNHNV, CDR2 YYDKDF (reference sequence). Here the CDR3 DNA reads TGTGCCACCAGCAGTCAGGGTAACTATGGCTACACCTTC. This gives the protein CATSSQGNYGYTF.

The chain couples TRBV4-2 to TRBJ1-2; TRBD1 aligns across 7 bases. The V segment lost 5 bases and the J segment 6 bases; nucleotides outside the gene matches: 15. CDR3 length: 16 amino acids. CDR1 is LGHNA and CDR2 is YNFKEQ in the germline V gene. CDR3: CASSGLEGRGRDGYTF. CDR3 DNA: TGTGCCAGCAGCGGCCTGGAGGGGAGGGGGCGAGATGGCTACACCTTC.

The V and J genes are TRBV6-2 or TRBV6-3 and TRBJ1-2, with TRBD1 identical over 8 bases. The CDR3 is 13 residues long. The ends lost 4 bases at V and 6 bases at J; junction bases unmatched: 4. CDR1 MNHEY and CDR2 SVGEGT come from the germline V gene. The DNA for the CDR3 is TGTGCCAGCAGTTGGACAGGGAGGGATGGCTACACCTTC. Translation: CASSWTGRDGYTF.

This clonotype was recorded at least ten times. The rearrangement joins TRBV2 to TRBJ2-1; D is uncertain. CDR1 SNHLY and CDR2 FYNNEI come from the germline V gene. V was trimmed by 1 base and J by 5 bases, leaving 6 bases between them. This CDR3 is built from 13 residues. The chain's CDR3 is CASSEEYDNEQFF. The CDR3 DNA reads TGTGCCAGCAGTGAAGAGTACGACAATGAGCAGTTCTTC.

Here the CDR3 reads CASSIDRGAGEETQYF. CDR3 nucleotides: TGTGCCAGTAGTATAGATAGGGGGGCAGGGGAGGAGACCCAGTACTTC. This chain uses TRBV19 with TRBJ2-5, with D possibly called TRBD1 or TRBD2 (6 bases each). The CDR3 runs to 16 residues. Germline CDR1 reads LNHDA; CDR2 reads SQIVND (reference sequence). V was cut by 0 bases and J by 5 bases, with 16 bases left in between.

This clonotype was counted ten times or more. The rearrangement uses TRBV9 and TRBJ2-7, with D possibly matching TRBD2 (5 bases). CDR1 and CDR2 (germline): SGDLS, YYNGEE. The length of the CDR3 is 15 residues. The V end lost 0 bases, the J end lost 4 bases, and 14 bases lay between the germline ends. CDR3: CASSVGGGLVYEQYF. CDR3 sequence (DNA): TGTGCCAGCAGCGTAGGTGGAGGCCTTGTTTACGAGCAGTACTTC.

This clonotype was observed at least ten times. The chain is built from TRBV20-1 and TRBJ2-5; 7 bases match TRBD1. J gave up 4 bases and V 6 bases, and 5 bases lay outside the gene matches. CDR1 and CDR2 (germline): DFQATT, SNEGSKA (reference sequence). The CDR3 is 12 residues long. CDR3 sequence (DNA): TGCAGTGCCCAAACAGGGGCAGAGACCCAGTACTTC. Residues: CSAQTGAETQYF.

This clonotype was seen many times. The V call is TRBV9, the J call TRBJ1-1; D is undetermined. CDR1 is SGDLS, CDR2 YYNGEE, per germline. This CDR3 is 14 amino acids long. V was pared by 1 base and J by 1 base, with 8 bases between. CDR3 region: CASSVNVGNTEAFF. CDR3 sequence (DNA): TGTGCCAGCAGCGTAAACGTAGGGAACACTGAAGCTTTCTTT.

This clonotype has a count of ten or more. V is TRBV20-1 and J is TRBJ1-5, with 8 bases matching TRBD1. The germline V gene encodes CDR1 DFQATT and CDR2 SNEGSKA (reference sequence). The CDR3 is 14 residues long. J lost 3 bases, V lost 6 bases, and 7 bases had no gene match. CDR3 bases: TGCAGTGCGAGACAGGGGAACACCAATCAGCCCCAGCATTTT. Residues: CSARQGNTNQPQHF.

The V gene is TRBV24-1, the J gene TRBJ1-5, with 7 positions matching TRBD1. The CDR3 runs to 14 residues. Looked up from germline, CDR1 is KGHDR and CDR2 is SFDVKD. The V segment lost 5 bases and the J segment 4 bases; nucleotides outside the gene matches: 4. CDR3 residues: CATSGKGANQPQHF. The CDR3, as DNA: TGTGCCACCAGTGGTAAGGGGGCTAATCAGCCCCAGCATTTT.

The chain couples TRBV15 to TRBJ1-6; D call uncertain. The V gene's germline CDR1 is LNHNV and CDR2 YYDKDF (reference sequence). The CDR3 contains 17 residues. Deletions cut 1 base from V and 0 bases from J, with 10 bases between. The CDR3, as DNA: TGTGCCACCAGCAGAGTTCTCGGTGCCTCCTATAATTCACCCCTCCACTTT. Protein product: CATSRVLGASYNSPLHF.

The rearrangement links TRBV20-1 to TRBJ2-1; 13 positions match TRBD2. CDR3 size: 14 residues. V was pared by 2 bases and J by 7 bases, with 2 bases of the junction left unmatched. CDR1 and CDR2 (germline): DFQATT, SNEGSKA (reference sequence). CDR3 region: CSARRLAGGNEQFF. CDR3 DNA: TGCAGTGCTAGAAGACTAGCGGGAGGAAATGAGCAGTTCTTC.

This clonotype has ten or more counts. The chain uses TRBV11-3 and TRBJ2-2; the D is unclear. Germline values: CDR1 SGHNT, CDR2 YENEEA. The CDR3 is 14 amino acids. V lost 1 base and J lost 0, with 3 bases in between. The DNA for the CDR3 is TGTGCCAGCAGCTTAGTGGCGAACACCGGGGAGCTGTTTTTT. It codes for CASSLVANTGELFF.